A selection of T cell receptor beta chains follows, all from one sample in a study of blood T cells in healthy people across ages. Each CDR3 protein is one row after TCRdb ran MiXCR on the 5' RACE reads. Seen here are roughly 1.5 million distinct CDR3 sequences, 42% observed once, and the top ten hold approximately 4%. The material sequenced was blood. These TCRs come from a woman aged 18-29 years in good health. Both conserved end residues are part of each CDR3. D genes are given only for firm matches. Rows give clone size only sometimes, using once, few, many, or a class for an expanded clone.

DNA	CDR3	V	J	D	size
TGTGCCAGCATACAACAGGGGTCCGGGGAGCTGTTTTTT	CASIQQGSGELFF	TRBV6-6	TRBJ2-2	TRBD1	.
TGTGCCAGCAGCTTACGCTCTGGGACTAGCGGGGGGCGCTCCTACAATGAGCAGTTCTTC	CASSLRSGTSGGRSYNEQFF	TRBV7-2	TRBJ2-1	TRBD2	.
TGTGCCAGCAGTGACTTGGAGCTTACAGATGAGCAGTTCTTC	CASSDLELTDEQFF	TRBV6-2/TRBV6-3	TRBJ2-1	.	.
TGCGCCAGCAGCCAAGAAGAAGGGGACTGGGCTTTCTTT	CASSQEEGDWAFF	TRBV4-3	TRBJ1-1	.	.
TGTGCCAGCAGTCTAACGAGGGGGGCTGGCAATCAGCCCCAGCATTTT	CASSLTRGAGNQPQHF	TRBV27	TRBJ1-5	.	.
TGTGCCAGCAGTAGGAACGGCCAAAACATTCAGTACTTC	CASSRNGQNIQYF	TRBV28	TRBJ2-4	.	.
TGTGCCAGCAGCCGGGACTTGAACACCGGGGAGCTGTTTTTT	CASSRDLNTGELFF	TRBV7-9	TRBJ2-2	.	.
TGCAGTGCTAGTGACAGGAAACTCCACGAGCAGTACTTC	CSASDRKLHEQYF	TRBV20-1	TRBJ2-7	.	few
TGTGCCAGCAGTTCCTACAGGGGCCTAACCTTCTATGGCTACACCTTC	CASSSYRGLTFYGYTF	TRBV28	TRBJ1-2	TRBD1	.
TGTGCCAGCAACAAGGGACTGCCGAACACTGAAGCTTTCTTT	CASNKGLPNTEAFF	TRBV6-2/TRBV6-3	TRBJ1-1	.	few
TGCAGTGCTAGTACGGCAGCCTATGGCTACACCTTC	CSASTAAYGYTF	TRBV20-1	TRBJ1-2	.	few
TGCAGCGTTGGTACGGGGTTCCACGAGCAGTACTTC	CSVGTGFHEQYF	TRBV29-1	TRBJ2-7	.	.
TGCAGTGCTAGAGACAACTATGGCTACACCTTC	CSARDNYGYTF	TRBV20-1	TRBJ1-2	.	many
TGTGCCAGCACCATCCGGGGCGGGAGAGAGTATGGCGAGCAGTACTTC	CASTIRGGREYGEQYF	TRBV6-2/TRBV6-3	TRBJ2-7	TRBD2	.
TGCAGTGCTAGAGATCTTTTTCGGAATGAGCAGTTCTTC	CSARDLFRNEQFF	TRBV20-1	TRBJ2-1	.	.
TGTGCCAGCAGTTGGGACAGGGGTTTTGAGCAGTTCTTC	CASSWDRGFEQFF	TRBV6-5	TRBJ2-1	TRBD1	.
TGTGCCAGCAGCCAAAGGACAGGGGTTTTATACACTGAAGCTTTCTTT	CASSQRTGVLYTEAFF	TRBV14	TRBJ1-1	TRBD1	.